The 12 T cell receptor beta chains listed next were all sequenced from one sample in a study of regulatory dendritic cells for organ transplantation. Sorted T cells were CFSE-labeled and cultured five to six days with allogeneic regulatory or mature dendritic cells at 1:10. No cognate antigen is known for these TCRs. Profiling relied on immunoSEQ multiplex PCR, and the TCRdb table lists in-frame clones only, not all of them. The table records 12,000 or so clones, roughly 64% of them present only once. Specimen: naive CD8+ T cells from blood cultured with dendritic cells. As for subset: CD45RA+ naive T cells. The receptors here all came from a human donor in good health.

This clone appeared a single time. V usage is TRBV4-1 and J usage is TRBJ1-5; weak D call: TRBD1 (5 bases). V was shortened by 4 bases and J by 2 bases, with 9 bases between the two germline ends. The CDR3 length is 14 residues. Germline-derived CDR1 and CDR2 are MGHRA and YSYEKL. This chain's CDR3 is CASSRGEGNQPQHF. Here the CDR3 DNA reads TGCGCCAGCAGCCGAGGGGAGGGCAATCAGCCCCAGCATTTT.

This sequence joins TRBV7-8 and TRBJ2-7, with 11 bases aligning to TRBD1. After removal of 6 bases from V and 3 bases from J, the junction contained 7 bases not matched to a gene. Per germline, CDR1 SGHVS and CDR2 FQNEAQ. The CDR3 is 15 amino acids. The CDR3 is CASRNGTGGVYEQYF. The CDR3, as DNA: TGTGCCAGCAGAAACGGGACAGGGGGGGTCTACGAGCAGTACTTC.

V usage is TRBV5-6 and J usage is TRBJ2-7; a possible D gene is TRBD2 (6 bases). The CDR3 loop spans 14 amino acids. V lost 4 bases, J lost 2 bases, and 13 bases lay in between. Germline V gives CDR1 SGHDT, CDR2 YYEEEE. The CDR3 bases are TGTGCCAGCAGCACCCGGGACTGGCCCTACGAGCAGTACTTC. Amino acid sequence: CASSTRDWPYEQYF.

This clone was seen just once. The V call is TRBV4-3, the J call TRBJ2-7; 8 positions agree with TRBD1. This CDR3 comprises 17 residues. The germline V gene has CDR1 LGHNA and CDR2 YSLEER. V trimming: 0 bases; J trimming: 4 bases; junction bases outside the gene matches: 11. This CDR3 is CASSQDKTDRGPYEQYF. The CDR3 region has the DNA TGCGCCAGCAGCCAAGATAAAACTGACAGGGGACCTTACGAGCAGTACTTC.

A single count supports this clone. The chain joins TRBV7-2 to TRBJ2-5; 12 nucleotides agree with TRBD2. This CDR3 has 15 residues. CDR1 and CDR2 (germline): SGHTA, FQGNSA. V was clipped by 3 bases and J by 2 bases; unmatched bases: 1. This CDR3 reads CASSLGLAGQETQYF. For the CDR3, the DNA is TGTGCCAGCAGCTTGGGACTAGCGGGTCAAGAGACCCAGTACTTC.

The chain couples TRBV6-5 to TRBJ2-7; the D is unclear. The ends were cut back, 5 bases at V and 3 bases at J, with 5 bases in the middle. The CDR3 totals 11 residues. Germline V gives CDR1 MNHEY, CDR2 SVGAGI. The CDR3 sequence: CASSVLYEQYF. CDR3 DNA: TGTGCCAGCAGTGTTCTCTACGAGCAGTACTTC.

V is TRBV7-7 and J is TRBJ2-1; D ambiguous. The germline V gene has CDR1 SSHAT and CDR2 FNYEAQ (reference sequence). V was clipped by 1 base and J by 6 bases, with 13 bases between them. The CDR3 spans 15 residues. CDR3 coding DNA: TGTGCCAGCAGCTTAGATGTGTCTAGGTTCAATGAGCAGTTCTTC. It is translated as CASSLDVSRFNEQFF.

This clone was picked up a small number of times. The chain uses TRBV5-6 and TRBJ2-5; D might be TRBD2 (6 bases). The CDR3 has 13 amino acids. V was cut by 2 bases and J by 5 bases, with 10 bases left in between. Germline V CDR1 and CDR2: SGHDT, YYEEEE. The chain's CDR3 is CASSFRSGETQYF. Here the CDR3 DNA reads TGTGCCAGCAGCTTCAGGAGCGGGGAGACCCAGTACTTC.

This clone was observed a few times. V gene TRBV19 combines with J gene TRBJ2-7; D possibly corresponds to TRBD1 (5 bases). V lost 6 bases and J lost 7, with 22 bases in between. The length of the CDR3 is 15 residues. CDR1 is LNHDA and CDR2 is SQIVND in the germline V gene (reference sequence). The CDR3 nucleotides are TGTGCCAGTAGCCCTTCCAGGGCTTACCAGAGGGAGCAGTACTTC. The encoded protein is CASSPSRAYQREQYF.

The chain carries TRBV11-3 and TRBJ2-4; D gene uncertain. Trimming removed 2 bases from V and 0 bases from J, with 8 bases in between. CDR3 size: 15 residues. In germline, CDR1 is SGHNT, CDR2 YENEEA. CDR3 amino acids: CASSLPGIAKNIQYF. CDR3 bases: TGTGCCAGCAGCTTACCCGGTATAGCCAAAAACATTCAGTACTTC.

This chain uses TRBV13 with TRBJ2-5; D gene unclear. The DNA end is more similar to TRBJ2-7, so the J call may be wrong. Germline CDR1 is PRHDT and CDR2 is FYEKMQ (reference sequence). The CDR3 has 13 residues. The CDR3 DNA reads as TGTGCCAGCAGCTTAGGGGCCTACTACGAGCAGTACTTC. Translated, it gives CASSLGAYYEQYF.

For the CDR3, the DNA is TGCGCCAGCAGCCAAGATAGGGACACCAACAATGAGCAGTTCTTC. It is translated as CASSQDRDTNNEQFF. The chain employs TRBV4-1 and TRBJ2-1; D is possibly TRBD1 (6 bases). This CDR3 spans 15 amino acids. From germline, CDR1 is MGHRA and CDR2 YSYEKL. V was trimmed by 0 bases and J by 5 bases, leaving 11 bases between them.